The entry that follows covers one T cell receptor (beta chain) sequence. This sample stems from a study of shared clonotypes between healthy human individuals. Looking at the study overall: The study used three CD4 naive, three CD4 memory, two CD8 naive and one CD8 memory plate per donor.

For each subset, genomic DNA was distributed in equal portions over several immunoSEQ plates. In replicate PCRs of sorted subsets, 150 to 200 ng DNA, roughly 31,000 T cell genomes, was used. TCRdb's copy holds only in-frame clones and misses some; the assay was immunoSEQ multiplex PCR. The top ten hold about 0.057% of the sample, which has hundreds of thousands of clones, more than 95% seen once. With 2 bases removed from V and 1 base from J, the gap between germline ends came to 2 bases. CDR3 size: 12 residues. Germline CDR1 reads MNHNY; CDR2 reads SVGAGI (reference sequence). The specimen sequenced was naive CD4+ T cells sorted from blood. Subset noted: CD45RA+ positively selected. This TCR derives from a woman aged 25 to 39 in good health. The V and J genes are TRBV6-6 and TRBJ1-1; D not resolved. In DNA, the CDR3 is TGTGCCAGCAGTTACGAGAACACTGAAGCTTTCTTT. The encoded protein is CASSYENTEAFF.